A selection of T cell receptor beta chains follows, all from one sample in a study of shared clonotypes between healthy human individuals. This table comes from immunoSEQ multiplex PCR, and its TCRdb copy is limited to in-frame clones, with some not included. This repertoire shows 2,500,000 or so clones, 80% to 95% found once; its top ten account for approximately 0.35%. Sequenced material: naive CD4+ T cells from PBMCs. Receptor source: a man younger than 30 in good health. Some clones in this sample may be carry-over from other donors' samples. Both conserved end residues are part of each CDR3. D genes are given only for firm matches. Size tells how often a clone was seen (once, few, many) or the class of an expanded clone, and some rows leave it out.

d_gene	v_gene	j_gene	abundance	CDR3aa	CDR3nt
-	TRBV14	TRBJ2-3	-	CASSQDWPGVRDTQYF	TGTGCCAGCAGCCAAGATTGGCCAGGGGTGCGGGATACGCAGTATTTT
-	TRBV14	TRBJ2-7	-	CASSQVRGNEQYF	TGTGCCAGCAGCCAGGTCCGGGGCAACGAGCAGTACTTC
-	TRBV28	TRBJ2-1	-	CASNRDRRDEQFF	TGTGCCAGCAACCGGGACCGCCGCGATGAGCAGTTCTTC
-	TRBV7-2	TRBJ2-3	-	CASSSDQGTDTQYF	TGTGCCAGCAGCTCAGACCAGGGCACAGATACGCAGTATTTT
-	TRBV27	TRBJ2-1	-	CASSSPYNEQFF	TGTGCCAGCAGTTCTCCCTACAATGAGCAGTTCTTC
-	TRBV7-9	TRBJ2-1	once	CASSLKLGEQFF	TGTGCCAGCAGCTTAAAGCTTGGTGAGCAGTTCTTC
-	TRBV5-1	TRBJ1-1	-	CASSVTGVFSTEAFF	TGCGCCAGCAGTGTTACAGGCGTTTTTAGCACTGAAGCTTTCTTT
TRBD1	TRBV18	TRBJ1-2	-	CASSTYRQGGGYTF	TGTGCCAGCTCAACCTATCGACAGGGCGGGGGCTACACCTTC
TRBD1	TRBV10-1	TRBJ1-2	-	CASRNRDRGGGGF	TGCGCCAGCAGAAACCGGGACAGGGGCGGCGGAGGATTC
-	TRBV20-1	TRBJ2-5	-	CSARGETQYF	TGCAGTGCTAGAGGGGAGACCCAGTACTTC
-	TRBV30	TRBJ1-5	-	CAWSVLNDNQPQHF	TGTGCCTGGAGTGTACTTAATGACAATCAGCCCCAGCATTTT
-	TRBV6-6	TRBJ2-7	-	CASSQSQTGGQYF	TGTGCCAGCAGTCAGTCCCAGACAGGCGGACAGTACTTC
-	TRBV18	TRBJ1-1	-	CASSPPGVRTEAFF	TGTGCCAGCTCCCCCCCTGGGGTACGCACTGAAGCTTTCTTT
TRBD1	TRBV7-9	TRBJ1-1	-	CASSPLTGIMNTEAFF	TGTGCCAGCAGCCCCTTGACAGGGATCATGAACACTGAAGCTTTCTTT
-	TRBV20-1	TRBJ1-1	-	CSAGTEAFF	TGCAGTGCCGGCACTGAAGCTTTCTTT
-	TRBV30	TRBJ2-6	-	CAWISNSGANVLTF	TGTGCCTGGATCTCAAACTCTGGGGCCAACGTCCTGACTTTC
-	TRBV6-5	TRBJ2-7	-	CASSYSYFYEQYF	TGTGCCAGCAGTTACTCCTACTTCTACGAGCAGTACTTC
-	TRBV18	TRBJ1-3	-	CASSPTGAASGNTIYF	TGTGCCAGCTCACCCACCGGAGCGGCCTCTGGAAACACCATATATTTT
-	TRBV5-1	TRBJ2-5	-	CASSLSQETQYF	TGCGCCAGCAGCTTGAGTCAGGAGACCCAGTACTTC
-	TRBV10-3	TRBJ2-7	-	CAIRGPDEQYF	TGTGCCATCAGGGGACCGGACGAGCAGTACTTC
-	TRBV18	TRBJ2-1	-	CASSPPSEGRNNEQFF	TGTGCCAGCTCACCACCGTCGGAGGGTAGAAACAATGAGCAGTTCTTC
-	TRBV4-1	TRBJ2-3	-	CASSQAPGLPSTDTQYF	TGCGCCAGCAGCCAAGCGCCAGGACTACCCAGCACAGATACGCAGTATTTT